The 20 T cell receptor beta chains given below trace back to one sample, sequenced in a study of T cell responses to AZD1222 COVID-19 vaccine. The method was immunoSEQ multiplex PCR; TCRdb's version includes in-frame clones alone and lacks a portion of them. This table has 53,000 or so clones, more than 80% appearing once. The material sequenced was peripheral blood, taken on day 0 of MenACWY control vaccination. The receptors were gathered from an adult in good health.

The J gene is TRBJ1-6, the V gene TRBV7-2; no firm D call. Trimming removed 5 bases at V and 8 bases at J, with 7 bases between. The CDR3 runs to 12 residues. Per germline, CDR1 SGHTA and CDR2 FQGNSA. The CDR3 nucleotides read TGTGCCAGCAGCGTAAGAGATTCACCCCTCCACTTT. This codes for CASSVRDSPLHF.

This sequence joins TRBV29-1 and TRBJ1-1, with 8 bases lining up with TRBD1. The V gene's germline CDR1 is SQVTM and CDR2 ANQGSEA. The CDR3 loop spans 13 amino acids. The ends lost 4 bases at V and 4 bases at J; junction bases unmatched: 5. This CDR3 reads CSVGQQGGTEAFF. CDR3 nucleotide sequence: TGCAGCGTTGGACAACAGGGGGGCACTGAAGCTTTCTTT.

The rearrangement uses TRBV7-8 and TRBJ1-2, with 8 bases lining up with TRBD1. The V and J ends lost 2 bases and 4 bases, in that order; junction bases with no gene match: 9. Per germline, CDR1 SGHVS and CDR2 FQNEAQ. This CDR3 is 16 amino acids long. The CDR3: CASSLNIQGAVYGYTF. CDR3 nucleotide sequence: TGTGCCAGCAGCTTAAATATTCAGGGGGCTGTCTATGGCTACACCTTC. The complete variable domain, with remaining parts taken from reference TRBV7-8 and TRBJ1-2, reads GAGVSQSPRYKVAKRGQDVALRCDPISGHVSLFWYQQALGQGPEFLTYFQNEAQLDKSGLPSDRFFAERPEGSVSTLKIQRTQQEDSAVYLCASSLNIQGAVYGYTFGSGTRLTVV.

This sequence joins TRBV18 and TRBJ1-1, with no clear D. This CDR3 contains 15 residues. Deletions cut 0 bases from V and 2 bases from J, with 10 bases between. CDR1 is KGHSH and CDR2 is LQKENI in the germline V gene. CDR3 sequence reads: CASSPPSGQNTEAFF. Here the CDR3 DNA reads TGTGCCAGCTCACCACCATCCGGTCAAAACACTGAAGCTTTCTTT. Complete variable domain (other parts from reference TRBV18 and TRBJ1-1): NAGVMQNPRHLVRRRGQEARLRCSPMKGHSHVYWYRQLPEEGLKFMVYLQKENIIDESGMPKERFSAEFPKEGPSILRIQQVVRGDSAAYFCASSPPSGQNTEAFFGQGTRLTVV.

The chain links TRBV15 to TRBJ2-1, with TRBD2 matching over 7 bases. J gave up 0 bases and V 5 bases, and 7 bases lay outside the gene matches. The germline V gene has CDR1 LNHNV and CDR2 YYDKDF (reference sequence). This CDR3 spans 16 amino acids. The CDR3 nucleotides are TGTGCCACCAGCCCCCGGGGCGGGAGCTCCTACAATGAGCAGTTCTTC. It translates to CATSPRGGSSYNEQFF.

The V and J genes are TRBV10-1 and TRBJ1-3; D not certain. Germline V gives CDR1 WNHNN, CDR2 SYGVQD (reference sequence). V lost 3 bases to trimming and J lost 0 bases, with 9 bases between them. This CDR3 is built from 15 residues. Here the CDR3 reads CASSEDPSSGNTIYF. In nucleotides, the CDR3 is TGCGCCAGCAGTGAAGACCCCAGCTCTGGAAACACCATATATTTT.

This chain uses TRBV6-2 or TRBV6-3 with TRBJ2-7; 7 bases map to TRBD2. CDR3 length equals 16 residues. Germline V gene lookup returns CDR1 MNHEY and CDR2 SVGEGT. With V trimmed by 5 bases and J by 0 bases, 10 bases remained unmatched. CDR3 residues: CASSATSTSRSYEQYF. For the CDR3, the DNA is TGTGCCAGCAGTGCAACATCGACTAGCCGCTCCTACGAGCAGTACTTC.

In nucleotides, the CDR3 is TGCAGCGTGACCCCACGGACAGGGGTAGTGAACACTGAAGCTTTCTTT. The encoded protein is CSVTPRTGVVNTEAFF. The chain couples TRBV29-1 to TRBJ1-1; TRBD1 aligns across 9 bases. There are 16 residues in the CDR3. The germline V gene encodes CDR1 SQVTM and CDR2 ANQGSEA. V dropped 6 bases and J dropped 0; count of bases not matched to a gene: 11.

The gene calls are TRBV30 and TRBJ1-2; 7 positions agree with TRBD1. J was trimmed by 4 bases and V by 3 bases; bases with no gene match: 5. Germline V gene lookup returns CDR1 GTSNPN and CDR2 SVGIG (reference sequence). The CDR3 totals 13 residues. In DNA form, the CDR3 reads TGTGCCTGGAGCGACAGGGTGGGCTATGGCTACACCTTC. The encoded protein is CAWSDRVGYGYTF. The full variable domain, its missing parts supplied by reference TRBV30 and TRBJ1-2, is SQTIHQWPATLVQPVGSPLSLECTVEGTSNPNLYWYRQAAGRGLQLLFYSVGIGQISSEVPQNLSASRPQDRQFILSSKKLLLSDSGFYLCAWSDRVGYGYTFGSGTRLTVV.

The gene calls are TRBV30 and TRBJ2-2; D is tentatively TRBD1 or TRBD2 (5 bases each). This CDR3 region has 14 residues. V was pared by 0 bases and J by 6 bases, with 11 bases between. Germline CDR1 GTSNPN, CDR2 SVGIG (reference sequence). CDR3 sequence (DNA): TGTGCCTGGAGTGTACGGGACCGCTCCGGGGAGCTGTTTTTT. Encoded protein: CAWSVRDRSGELFF.

The CDR3 DNA is TGCGCCAGCAGCCAAGAGATTAGCCGGCCGAACACTGAAGCTTTCTTT. Translating gives CASSQEISRPNTEAFF. The chain is built from TRBV4-1 and TRBJ1-1; D gene unclear. The CDR3 consists of 16 residues. The V end was cut by 0 bases, the J end by 1 base, with 12 bases between. Germline CDR1 reads MGHRA; CDR2 reads YSYEKL.

DNA of the CDR3: TGCGCCAGCAGCTTGCGGTACCGTACAGGGGGAACTTTGTACAATGAGCAGTTCTTC. Protein product: CASSLRYRTGGTLYNEQFF. The genes are TRBV5-1 and TRBJ2-1, with 8 bases identical to TRBD1. The J segment lost 4 bases and the V segment lost 1 base, leaving 16 bases of the junction unmatched. Germline assignment: CDR1 SGHRS and CDR2 YFSETQ. There are 19 residues in the CDR3.

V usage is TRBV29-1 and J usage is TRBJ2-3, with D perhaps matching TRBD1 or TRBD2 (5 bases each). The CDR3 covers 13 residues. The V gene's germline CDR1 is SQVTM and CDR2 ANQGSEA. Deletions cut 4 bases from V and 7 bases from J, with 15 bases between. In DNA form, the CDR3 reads TGCAGCGTTGTCCCGGGGCAGGGCCATACGCAGTATTTT. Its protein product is CSVVPGQGHTQYF.

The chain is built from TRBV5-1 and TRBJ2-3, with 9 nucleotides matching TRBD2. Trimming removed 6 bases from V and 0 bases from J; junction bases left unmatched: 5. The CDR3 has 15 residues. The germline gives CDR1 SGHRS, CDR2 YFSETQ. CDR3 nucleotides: TGCGCCAGCAAACCTACTAGCGGGAGCACAGATACGCAGTATTTT. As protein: CASKPTSGSTDTQYF.

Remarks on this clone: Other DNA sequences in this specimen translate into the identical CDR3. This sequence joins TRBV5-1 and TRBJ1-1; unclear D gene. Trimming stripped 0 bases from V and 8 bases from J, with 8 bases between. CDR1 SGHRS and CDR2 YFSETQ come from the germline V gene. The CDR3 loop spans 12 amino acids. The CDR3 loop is CASSLEADEAFF. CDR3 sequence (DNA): TGCGCCAGCAGCTTGGAGGCAGACGAAGCTTTCTTT.

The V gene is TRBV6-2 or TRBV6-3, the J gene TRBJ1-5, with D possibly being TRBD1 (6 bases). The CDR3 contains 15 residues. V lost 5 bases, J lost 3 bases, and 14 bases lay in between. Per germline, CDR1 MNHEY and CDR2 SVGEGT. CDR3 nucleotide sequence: TGTGCCAGCAGTCCCCCGGGGGGCGACAATCAGCCCCAGCATTTT. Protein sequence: CASSPPGGDNQPQHF.

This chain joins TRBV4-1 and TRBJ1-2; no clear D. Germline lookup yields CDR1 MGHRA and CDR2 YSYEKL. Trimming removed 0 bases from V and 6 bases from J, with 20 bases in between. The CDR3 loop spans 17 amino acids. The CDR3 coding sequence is TGCGCCAGCAGCCAAGATGGGGTGGGCAGAACGAGCCATGGCTACACCTTC. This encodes CASSQDGVGRTSHGYTF.

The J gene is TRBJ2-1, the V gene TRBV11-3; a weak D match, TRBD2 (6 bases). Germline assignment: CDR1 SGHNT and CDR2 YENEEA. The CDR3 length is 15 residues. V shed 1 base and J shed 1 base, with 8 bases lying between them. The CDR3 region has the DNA TGTGCCAGCAGCTTAGGGCGGGAATCCTACAATGAGCAGTTCTTC. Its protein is CASSLGRESYNEQFF.

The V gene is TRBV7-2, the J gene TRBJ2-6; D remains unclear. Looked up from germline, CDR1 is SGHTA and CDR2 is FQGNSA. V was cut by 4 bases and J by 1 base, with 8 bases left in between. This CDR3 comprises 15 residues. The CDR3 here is CASSSPSSGANVLTF. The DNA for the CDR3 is TGTGCCAGCAGCTCACCTAGTTCTGGGGCCAACGTCCTGACTTTC.

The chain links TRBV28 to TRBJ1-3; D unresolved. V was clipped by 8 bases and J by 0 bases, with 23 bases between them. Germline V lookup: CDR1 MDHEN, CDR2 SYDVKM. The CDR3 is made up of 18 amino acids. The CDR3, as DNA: TGTGCCAGCCGCCGTATCGGTCAGAGACTAAGCTCTGGAAACACCATATATTTT. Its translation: CASRRIGQRLSSGNTIYF.